The rows below give T cell receptor beta chains drawn from one sample of a study of beta chain features in type 1 diabetes. TCRdb keeps only in-frame clones here, not all; method: immunoSEQ multiplex PCR. This sample has more than 300,000 clones, with about a tenth found just once. Sequencing was performed on central memory CD4+ T cells from blood. These receptors all come from a man aged 25 to 45 with type 1 diabetes. Each CDR3 is given with its conserved first and last residue. The order of the fields is J gene, clone size, V gene, D gene, CDR3 protein, CDR3 DNA. A D gene is named only where the DNA matches it firmly. The listing skips clone size in some rows; elsewhere it reads once, few, many or a size class.

TRBJ2-1,-,TRBV30,TRBD1,CAWSAPYGGHRGDEQFF,TGTGCCTGGAGTGCCCCCTATGGTGGACACAGGGGGGATGAGCAGTTCTTC
TRBJ2-1,-,TRBV25-1,TRBD1,CASSETRGQGGNEQFF,TGTGCCAGCAGTGAAACCCGCGGACAGGGGGGAAATGAGCAGTTCTTC
TRBJ1-1,few,TRBV29-1,-,CSVEEPAAMNTEAFF,TGCAGCGTTGAAGAGCCAGCAGCAATGAACACTGAAGCTTTCTTT
TRBJ2-3,-,TRBV5-6,TRBD2,CASSQGLVGSDTQYF,TGTGCCAGCAGCCAAGGACTAGTGGGCTCAGATACGCAGTATTTT
TRBJ1-6,many,TRBV16,-,CASSLWGGNNSPLHF,TGTGCCAGCAGCCTTTGGGGAGGAAATAATTCACCCCTCCACTTT
TRBJ1-4,few,TRBV11-2,-,CASSLILATNEKLFF,TGTGCCAGCAGCTTGATATTGGCAACTAATGAAAAACTGTTTTTT
TRBJ1-4,-,TRBV30,-,CAWSEDEKLFF,TGTGCCTGGAGTGAAGATGAAAAACTGTTTTTT
TRBJ2-3,-,TRBV6-1,-,CASSEGVVPSTDTQYF,TGTGCCAGCAGTGAAGGAGTAGTTCCAAGCACAGATACGCAGTATTTT
TRBJ1-2,few,TRBV11-2,TRBD1,CASSRDRVVGGYTF,TGTGCCAGCAGCCGTGACAGGGTGGTTGGGGGCTACACCTTC
TRBJ2-6,few,TRBV2,-,CASSFQGLGANVLTF,TGTGCCAGCAGTTTTCAGGGACTTGGGGCCAACGTCCTGACTTTC
TRBJ2-7,few,TRBV5-1,TRBD1,CASSFRDSGYEQYF,TGCGCCAGCAGCTTCAGGGACAGCGGCTACGAGCAGTACTTC
TRBJ2-7,-,TRBV13,-,CASSLGGESSYEQYF,TGTGCCAGCAGCTTAGGGGGAGAGAGCTCCTACGAGCAGTACTTC
TRBJ1-5,few,TRBV4-1,-,CASSQDSQIFSNQPQHF,TGCGCCAGCAGCCAAGATTCGCAGATCTTTAGCAATCAGCCCCAGCATTTT
TRBJ2-1,few,TRBV19,TRBD2,CASSISGVAGVKQFF,TGTGCCAGTAGTATCAGTGGAGTTGCGGGGGTGAAGCAGTTCTTC
TRBJ2-5,few,TRBV18,TRBD1,CASSPPGQGVAETQYF,TGTGCCAGCTCACCCCCGGGACAGGGGGTTGCAGAGACCCAGTACTTC
TRBJ2-3,few,TRBV5-5,TRBD1,CASLGQLSADTQYF,TGTGCCAGCCTGGGACAGCTTTCTGCTGATACGCAGTATTTT
TRBJ1-4,-,TRBV4-1,-,CASSQDFPGAVNEKLFF,TGCGCCAGCAGCCAGGACTTCCCGGGGGCGGTTAATGAAAAACTGTTTTTT
TRBJ2-3,few,TRBV7-2,-,CASSANGRGGPNTQYF,TGTGCCAGCAGCGCGAATGGGCGGGGAGGACCCAATACGCAGTATTTT
TRBJ2-7,once,TRBV29-1,TRBD1,CSVTTSGTVYEQYF,TGCAGCGTGACTACTTCCGGGACAGTCTACGAGCAGTACTTC
TRBJ2-3,few,TRBV9,TRBD1,CASSPRGAGGGTDTQYF,TGTGCCAGCAGCCCCCGAGGGGCAGGGGGTGGCACAGATACGCAGTATTTT
TRBJ1-1,few,TRBV2,-,CASSEVGVGAFF,TGTGCCAGCAGTGAGGTGGGGGTCGGAGCTTTCTTT
TRBJ2-3,-,TRBV9,TRBD2,CASSGLAGVADTQYF,TGTGCCAGCAGCGGACTAGCGGGGGTGGCAGATACGCAGTATTTT
TRBJ1-3,-,TRBV4-3,-,CASSQASGNTIYF,TGCGCCAGCAGCCAAGCCTCTGGAAACACCATATATTTT
TRBJ1-6,few,TRBV30,-,CAWALDKSPLHF,TGTGCCTGGGCCCTGGACAAGTCACCCCTCCACTTT
TRBJ1-4,few,TRBV11-2,TRBD1,CASSLQGARGEKLFF,TGTGCCAGCAGCCTACAGGGGGCCCGTGGTGAAAAACTGTTTTTT
TRBJ2-7,few,TRBV4-3,TRBD2,CASSQDKAGAYEQYF,TGCGCCAGCAGCCAAGACAAGGCGGGGGCCTACGAGCAGTACTTC
TRBJ2-3,few,TRBV5-6,TRBD2,CASSLRTSGGTDTQYF,TGTGCCAGCAGCTTGAGGACTAGCGGGGGGACAGATACGCAGTATTTT
TRBJ1-6,few,TRBV7-2,-,CASSLGGAQRSPLHF,TGTGCCAGCAGCTTAGGGGGGGCCCAACGGTCACCCCTCCACTTT
TRBJ1-6,-,TRBV7-8,-,CASSSYGAESPLHF,TGTGCCAGCAGCTCGTATGGTGCAGAATCACCCCTCCACTTT
TRBJ1-2,few,TRBV7-9,-,CASNEGRSYGYTF,TGTGCCAGCAATGAAGGGAGGAGCTATGGCTACACCTTC
TRBJ2-7,-,TRBV29-1,-,CSVTGAASYEQYF,TGCAGCGTCACGGGGGCCGCTAGCTACGAGCAGTACTTC
TRBJ1-1,few,TRBV30,-,CAWSVYSNTEAFF,TGTGCCTGGAGTGTTTACAGCAACACTGAAGCTTTCTTT
TRBJ1-2,-,TRBV18,-,CASSPDRNYGYTF,TGTGCCAGCTCACCAGACAGAAACTATGGCTACACCTTC
TRBJ2-7,few,TRBV6-5,TRBD1,CASSRRQGGYEQYF,TGTGCCAGCAGTCGAAGACAGGGGGGGTACGAGCAGTACTTC
TRBJ2-5,-,TRBV28,-,CASSLGGTLETQYF,TGTGCCAGCAGTTTAGGGGGGACATTGGAGACCCAGTACTTC
TRBJ1-1,few,TRBV5-1,-,CASSSTRTNTEAFF,TGCGCCAGCAGCTCAACACGGACGAACACTGAAGCTTTCTTT